This TCR beta chain was captured in a study of blood T cell repertoires in COVID-19. Data came from immunoSEQ multiplex PCR; TCRdb stores just in-frame clones and leaves some out. The repertoire includes approximately 120,000 clones, 65% to 90% of them detected once, and 7.9% sits in the top ten. The J segment lost 3 bases and the V segment lost 4 bases, leaving 13 bases of the junction unmatched. The CDR3 is made up of 18 amino acids. Germline lookup yields CDR1 SGHRS and CDR2 YFSETQ. The sequence was collected from a woman of 80 years or more with active or convalescent COVID-19. The material sequenced was peripheral blood. V and J are TRBV5-1 and TRBJ1-4; TRBD1 aligns across 9 bases. The chain's CDR3 is CASSLVGTGPEANEKLFF. The CDR3, as DNA: TGCGCCAGCAGCCTTGTCGGGACAGGGCCGGAGGCTAATGAAAAACTGTTTTTT.